Shown below are 27 T cell receptor beta chains from a single sample sequenced in a study of blood T cells in healthy people across ages. A second about 7 to 12 cycle PCR used barcoded and J-beta primers. TCRdb reanalysed the 5' RACE reads using MiXCR and keeps one entry per CDR3 protein. The data contain hundreds of thousands of distinct CDR3 sequences, roughly 50% of them singletons. Sequencing used blood. These receptors all come from a woman in her fifties or sixties in good health.

This sequence joins TRBV14 and TRBJ2-5, with TRBD2 identical over 7 bases. The V gene end was trimmed by 1 base and the J gene end by 2 bases; junction bases not matched to a gene: 16. Germline CDR1 SGHDN, CDR2 FVKESK. This CDR3 has 19 amino acids. The CDR3 is CASSQVKTGRFTPQETQYF. CDR3 nucleotides: TGTGCCAGCAGCCAAGTCAAGACCGGGAGGTTTACCCCACAAGAGACCCAGTACTTC.

The chain combines TRBV6-2 or TRBV6-3 with TRBJ1-1, with 9 bases matching TRBD1. This CDR3 has 17 residues. Germline trimming cut 0 bases from V and 1 base from J; bases unmatched to any gene: 6. Germline CDR1 is MNHEY and CDR2 is SVGEGT. The CDR3, as DNA: TGTGCCAGCAGTTACTCACTTCCGGGACAGGGGAACACTGAAGCTTTCTTT. This gives the protein CASSYSLPGQGNTEAFF.

V is TRBV15 and J is TRBJ2-7, with 9 bases aligning to TRBD1. V was clipped by 3 bases and J by 5 bases; unmatched bases: 5. Germline lookup yields CDR1 LNHNV and CDR2 YYDKDF (reference sequence). The CDR3 spans 14 residues. As DNA, the CDR3 is TGTGCCACCAGCAGGGGACAGGGAAACAACGAGCAGTACTTC. Residues: CATSRGQGNNEQYF.

This clonotype was detected many times. The rearrangement uses TRBV11-2 and TRBJ2-7; 13 nucleotides match TRBD2. The CDR3 runs 16 residues. Trimming cost V 5 bases and J 2 bases; bases outside gene matches: 6. Germline CDR1 is SGHAT and CDR2 is FQNNGV. CDR3 sequence reads: CASSLPGLAGTYEQYF. CDR3 nucleotides: TGTGCCAGCAGCCTACCGGGACTAGCGGGAACCTACGAGCAGTACTTC.

In its sample, this clonotype was seen a few times. V gene TRBV25-1 combines with J gene TRBJ1-6; D gene uncertain. Trimming left V 1 base short and J 7 bases short, with 11 bases between. The germline V gene encodes CDR1 MGHDK and CDR2 SYGVNS. The CDR3 consists of 15 residues. The CDR3 here is CASSESTAANSPLHF. In DNA, the CDR3 is TGTGCCAGCAGTGAATCTACAGCAGCAAATTCACCCCTCCACTTT.

This chain's CDR3 is CASSHTKGGGYGYTF. The CDR3 DNA follows: TGTGCCAGCAGTCATACGAAAGGGGGTGGCTATGGCTACACCTTC. The chain has TRBV12-3 or TRBV12-4 and TRBJ1-2; the D gene is possibly TRBD1 (6 bases). The CDR3 contains 15 residues. V lost 5 bases, J lost 4 bases, and 17 bases lay in between.

The CDR3 sequence is CASSPGGTLNSPLHF. CDR3 nucleotides: TGTGCCAGCAGCCCCGGGGGGACCTTAAATTCACCCCTCCACTTT. This chain links TRBV7-6 with TRBJ1-6, with D tentatively TRBD1 (5 bases). CDR1 SGHVS and CDR2 FNYEAQ come from the germline V gene. The CDR3 runs 15 residues. V gave up 5 bases and J gave up 7 bases, with 15 bases separating them.

This CDR3 is CASLSTGQGSDGLAKNIQYF. CDR3 DNA: TGTGCCAGCCTCTCGACGGGACAGGGCTCTGACGGCCTGGCCAAAAACATTCAGTACTTC. The V call is TRBV27, the J call TRBJ2-4, with 9 bases that match TRBD1. Germline-derived CDR1 and CDR2 are MNHEY and SMNVEV (reference sequence). V was clipped by 8 bases and J by 1 base; unmatched bases: 21. CDR3 size: 20 residues.

The chain links TRBV5-6 to TRBJ2-3, with no clear D. This CDR3 contains 17 residues. Germline V CDR1 and CDR2: SGHDT, YYEEEE. The V end lost 1 base, the J end lost 0 bases, and 15 bases lay between the germline ends. DNA for the CDR3: TGTGCCAGCAGCTTGTTTGCTAGTGTCGTTAGCACAGATACGCAGTATTTT. Its protein product is CASSLFASVVSTDTQYF.

This clonotype was counted only a few times. The rearrangement links TRBV5-1 to TRBJ2-7, with D possibly TRBD2 on 5 matching bases. Trimming pared 4 bases from V and 2 bases from J, leaving 10 bases between. This CDR3 contains 13 residues. The V gene's germline CDR1 is SGHRS and CDR2 YFSETQ. The CDR3 DNA sequence: TGCGCCAGCAGCACGGGGTTACCCTACGAGCAGTACTTC. It encodes CASSTGLPYEQYF. Filled out from reference TRBV5-1 and TRBJ2-7, the complete variable domain reads KAGVTQTPRYLIKTRGQQVTLSCSPISGHRSVSWYQQTPGQGLQFLFEYFSETQRNKGNFPGRFSGRQFSNSRSEMNVSTLELGDSALYLCASSTGLPYEQYFGPGTRLTVT.

V usage is TRBV4-2 and J usage is TRBJ2-3; no clear D. The CDR3 has 20 amino acids. From germline, CDR1 is LGHNA and CDR2 YNFKEQ. The V gene lost 0 bases and the J gene lost 1 base, with 23 bases spanning the gap. The CDR3 DNA sequence: TGTGCCAGCAGCCAAGAGGTAGGCAATTGGAACTTGGATCGCACAGATACGCAGTATTTT. It codes for CASSQEVGNWNLDRTDTQYF.

Only a few counts were recorded for this clonotype. The rearrangement joins TRBV20-1 to TRBJ2-1; 11 nucleotides agree with TRBD2. V dropped 1 base and J dropped 9; count of bases not matched to a gene: 5. The CDR3 loop spans 14 amino acids. Per germline, CDR1 DFQATT and CDR2 SNEGSKA (reference sequence). This CDR3 is CSARGLAGGGEQFF. DNA for the CDR3: TGCAGTGCTAGAGGTCTAGCGGGAGGCGGTGAGCAGTTCTTC.

For this clonotype: Germline is not matched at one junction end, which may reflect a read error. The chain's CDR3 is CASSGTPGREAQYF. Here the CDR3 DNA reads TGTGCCAGTAGTGGTACCCCTGGAAGAGAGGCCCAGTACTTC. The chain uses TRBV2 and TRBJ2-5; D remains unclear. Germline-derived CDR1 and CDR2 are SNHLY and FYNNEI. This CDR3 is built from 14 residues.

The chain joins TRBV20-1 to TRBJ2-3; D uncertain. This CDR3 is built from 11 residues. V was pared by 7 bases and J by 6 bases, with 11 bases between. Germline CDR1 is DFQATT and CDR2 is SNEGSKA (reference sequence). The CDR3 nucleotides read TGCAGTGAGTGGTTCAGGGATACGCAGTATTTT. It encodes CSEWFRDTQYF.

V and J are TRBV5-1 and TRBJ2-3; TRBD2 matches 13 bases. The V segment lost 3 bases and the J segment 4 bases; nucleotides outside the gene matches: 5. The CDR3 totals 16 residues. Germline V gene lookup returns CDR1 SGHRS and CDR2 YFSETQ. This chain's CDR3 is CASSWGLAGSADTQYF. CDR3 DNA sequence: TGCGCCAGCAGCTGGGGACTAGCGGGAAGTGCAGATACGCAGTATTTT. The full variable domain, with the rest looked up from reference TRBV5-1 and TRBJ2-3, is KAGVTQTPRYLIKTRGQQVTLSCSPISGHRSVSWYQQTPGQGLQFLFEYFSETQRNKGNFPGRFSGRQFSNSRSEMNVSTLELGDSALYLCASSWGLAGSADTQYFGPGTRLTVL.

In this sample, this clonotype turned up once. The chain has TRBV29-1 and TRBJ1-1; TRBD1 might be the D (5 bases). CDR1 is SQVTM, CDR2 ANQGSEA, per germline. The CDR3 has 14 amino acids. Between the trimmed V and J ends, which lost 6 bases and 1 base, there was a span of 15 bases. The CDR3 sequence: CSVTGGLGNTEAFF. The DNA of the CDR3 is TGCAGCGTCACGGGGGGTTTAGGGAACACTGAAGCTTTCTTT. Full variable domain (remainder filled in from reference TRBV29-1 and TRBJ1-1): SAVISQKPSRDICQRGTSLTIQCQVDSQVTMMFWYRQQPGQSLTLIATANQGSEATYESGFVIDKFPISRPNLTFSTLTVSNMSPEDSSIYLCSVTGGLGNTEAFFGQGTRLTVV.

This clonotype appeared a few times. The V call is TRBV2, the J call TRBJ2-7; the D gene could be TRBD1 or TRBD2 (5 bases each). The CDR3 consists of 14 residues. Germline CDR1 reads SNHLY; CDR2 reads FYNNEI. Trimming removed 2 bases from V and 3 bases from J, with 11 bases in between. CDR3 DNA sequence: TGTGCCAGCAGTGAAAAGGGACGGAGCTACGAGCAGTACTTC. Its translation: CASSEKGRSYEQYF.

This rearrangement joins TRBV10-3 to TRBJ1-2; D is uncertain. From germline, CDR1 is ENHRY and CDR2 SYGVKD. With 2 bases removed from V and 3 bases from J, the gap between germline ends came to 22 bases. This CDR3 has 18 residues. The CDR3 DNA reads TGTGCCATCAGTGAGCCACTAGGTCGGTCAGGCGGCGACTATGGCTACACCTTC. The encoded protein is CAISEPLGRSGGDYGYTF.

This chain uses TRBV7-9 with TRBJ1-5, with D perhaps matching TRBD1 (6 bases). Germline V gene sequence: CDR1 SEHNR, CDR2 FQNEAQ (reference sequence). Trimming took 6 bases from V and 6 from J, leaving 18 bases between them. CDR3 length: 15 residues. The CDR3 region is CASSLSGGSGQPQHF. The DNA of the CDR3 is TGTGCCAGCAGTTTATCCGGGGGCTCAGGTCAGCCCCAGCATTTT.

With respect to this clonotype: One end of the junction is discordant with germline, which a read error may explain. V and J are TRBV7-9 and TRBJ1-1; no definite D call. The CDR3 length is 15 residues. In germline, CDR1 is SEHNR, CDR2 FQNEAQ (reference sequence). This CDR3 reads CASSLELTMNIEAFF. CDR3 DNA: TGTGCCAGCAGCTTAGAACTGACTATGAACATTGAAGCTTTCTTT.

The V gene is TRBV20-1, the J gene TRBJ2-4; 7 nucleotides line up with TRBD1. Germline V gene data show CDR1 as DFQATT and CDR2 as SNEGSKA (reference sequence). This CDR3 spans 15 amino acids. V shed 5 bases, J shed 0 bases, and the junction held 7 bases outside the gene matches. CDR3 sequence (DNA): TGCAGTGCTTCCCGGGACAGCCTAGCCAAAAACATTCAGTACTTC. Its protein product is CSASRDSLAKNIQYF.

The chain carries TRBV7-2 and TRBJ2-7, with 10 bases that match TRBD1. The CDR3 has 16 residues. The J segment lost 2 bases and the V segment lost 5 bases, leaving 9 bases of the junction unmatched. The germline V gene encodes CDR1 SGHTA and CDR2 FQGNSA. The CDR3 DNA reads as TGTGCCAGCAGCACCCTTGGGACAGGGGATGCCTACGAGCAGTACTTC. It codes for CASSTLGTGDAYEQYF.

This clonotype showed up just a few times. This chain joins TRBV5-1 and TRBJ1-2; 8 nucleotides align to TRBD1. CDR3 length: 16 amino acids. CDR1 SGHRS and CDR2 YFSETQ come from the germline V gene. J gave up 5 bases and V 4 bases, and 13 bases lay outside the gene matches. Written as DNA, the CDR3 is TGCGCCAGCAGCGACTCCGGGACAGGTTCTTCGTATGGCTACACCTTC. Translating gives CASSDSGTGSSYGYTF.

This clonotype was found many times. The chain couples TRBV29-1 to TRBJ2-3; D perhaps matches TRBD2 (7 bases). The CDR3 runs 14 residues. CDR1 and CDR2 from the germline V gene are SQVTM and ANQGSEA. V gave up 4 bases and J gave up 4 bases, with 15 bases separating them. The CDR3 sequence: CSVVGGAQADTQYF. In nucleotides, the CDR3 is TGCAGCGTTGTTGGGGGGGCGCAGGCAGATACGCAGTATTTT.

The gene calls are TRBV2 and TRBJ2-7; tentatively, D is TRBD2 (5 bases). The better agreement between TRBJ2-5 and the DNA end casts doubt on the J call. The CDR3 contains 14 residues. CDR1 is SNHLY and CDR2 is FYNNEI in the germline V gene. In DNA form, the CDR3 reads TGTGCCAGCAGTGAGAACCTTAGCGTGGGGACCCAGTACTTC. Translating gives CASSENLSVGTQYF.

A word on this clonotype: A read error may be the cause here, since a much bigger clone is one base away. This rearrangement joins TRBV3-1 to TRBJ1-1; unclear D gene. Germline V gene sequence: CDR1 LGHDT, CDR2 YNNKEL (reference sequence). This CDR3 has 13 amino acids. The CDR3 nucleotides read TGTACCAGCAGTCTAGTCCGGGACACTGAAGCTTTCTTT. It is translated as CTSSLVRDTEAFF. The complete variable domain, with remaining parts taken from reference TRBV3-1 and TRBJ1-1, reads DTAVSQTPKYLVTQMGNDKSIKCEQNLGHDTMYWYKQDSKKFLKIMFSYNNKELIINETVPNRFSPKSPDKAHLNLHINSLELGDSAVYFCTSSLVRDTEAFFGQGTRLTVV.

This clonotype was found a few times. The genes are TRBV6-5 and TRBJ2-7, with D tentatively TRBD1 (6 bases). V was pared by 6 bases and J by 0 bases, with 12 bases between. Germline CDR1 and CDR2: MNHEY and SVGAGI. The length of the CDR3 is 14 residues. The CDR3 is CASRDRFSSYEQYF. CDR3 bases: TGTGCCAGCAGAGACAGGTTTAGCTCCTACGAGCAGTACTTC.